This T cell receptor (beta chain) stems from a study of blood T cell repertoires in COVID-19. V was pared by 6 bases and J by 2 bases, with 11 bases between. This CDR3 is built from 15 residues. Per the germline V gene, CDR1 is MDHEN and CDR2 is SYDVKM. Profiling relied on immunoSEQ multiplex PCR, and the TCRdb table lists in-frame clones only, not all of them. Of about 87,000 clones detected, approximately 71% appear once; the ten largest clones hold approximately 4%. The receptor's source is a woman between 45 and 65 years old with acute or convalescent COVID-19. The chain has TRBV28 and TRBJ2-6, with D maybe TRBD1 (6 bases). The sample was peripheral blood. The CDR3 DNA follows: TGTGCCAGCAGCTCAGGGGCGGCTGGGGCCAACGTCCTGACTTTC. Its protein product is CASSSGAAGANVLTF.